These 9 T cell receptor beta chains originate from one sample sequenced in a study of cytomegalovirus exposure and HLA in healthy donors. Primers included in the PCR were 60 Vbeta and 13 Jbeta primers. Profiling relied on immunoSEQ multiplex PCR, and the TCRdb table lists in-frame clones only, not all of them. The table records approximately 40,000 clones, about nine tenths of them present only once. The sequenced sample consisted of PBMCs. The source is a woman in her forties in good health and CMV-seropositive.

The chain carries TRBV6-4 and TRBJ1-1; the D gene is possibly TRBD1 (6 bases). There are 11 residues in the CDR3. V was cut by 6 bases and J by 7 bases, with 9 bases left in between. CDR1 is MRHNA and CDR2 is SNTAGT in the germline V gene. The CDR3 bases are TGTGCCAGCAGCACAGGGTATGAAGCTTTCTTT. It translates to CASSTGYEAFF.

CDR3 DNA sequence: TGTGCCAGCAGCCGGGAGGCGGGGGGGACAGATACGCAGTATTTT. Its translation: CASSREAGGTDTQYF. This sequence joins TRBV6-4 and TRBJ2-3; 9 nucleotides line up with TRBD2. Germline lookup yields CDR1 MRHNA and CDR2 SNTAGT. Germline trimming cut 6 bases from V and 3 bases from J; bases unmatched to any gene: 7. CDR3 length: 15 residues.

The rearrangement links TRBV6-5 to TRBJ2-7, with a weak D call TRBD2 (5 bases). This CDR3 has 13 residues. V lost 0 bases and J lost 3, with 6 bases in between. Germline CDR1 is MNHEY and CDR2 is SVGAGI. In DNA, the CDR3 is TGTGCCAGCAGTTACTCGGCGGGCTACGAGCAGTACTTC. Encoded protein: CASSYSAGYEQYF.

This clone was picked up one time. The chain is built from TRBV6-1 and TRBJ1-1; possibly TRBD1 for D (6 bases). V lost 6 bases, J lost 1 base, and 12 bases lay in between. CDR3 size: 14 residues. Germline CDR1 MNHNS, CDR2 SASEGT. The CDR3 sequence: CASRFDRRNTEAFF. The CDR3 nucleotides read TGTGCCAGCAGGTTTGACAGGAGGAACACTGAAGCTTTCTTT.

CDR3 loop: CAWSDGQGVTEAFF. Written as DNA, the CDR3 is TGTGCCTGGTCTGACGGACAGGGGGTCACTGAAGCTTTCTTT. The chain joins TRBV30 to TRBJ1-1; 10 positions match TRBD1. This CDR3 contains 14 residues. CDR1 is GTSNPN, CDR2 SVGIG, per germline (reference sequence). With V trimmed by 5 bases and J by 4 bases, 7 bases remained unmatched.

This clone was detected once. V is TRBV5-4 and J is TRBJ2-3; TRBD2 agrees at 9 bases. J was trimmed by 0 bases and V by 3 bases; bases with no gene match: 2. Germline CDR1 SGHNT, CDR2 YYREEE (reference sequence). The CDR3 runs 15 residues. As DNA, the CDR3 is TGTGCCAGCAGCTCCGGGACTAGCAGCACAGATACGCAGTATTTT. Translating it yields CASSSGTSSTDTQYF.

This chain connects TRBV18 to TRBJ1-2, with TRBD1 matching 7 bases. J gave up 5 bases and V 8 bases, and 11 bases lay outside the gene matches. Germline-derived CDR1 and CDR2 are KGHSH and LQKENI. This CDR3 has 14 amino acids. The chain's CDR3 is CASRQTGAVYGYTF. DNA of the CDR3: TGTGCCAGCCGACAAACAGGGGCCGTATATGGCTACACCTTC.

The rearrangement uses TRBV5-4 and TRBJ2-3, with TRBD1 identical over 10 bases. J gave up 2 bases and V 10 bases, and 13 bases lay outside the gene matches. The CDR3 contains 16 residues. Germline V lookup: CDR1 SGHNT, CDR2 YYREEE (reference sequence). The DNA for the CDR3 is TGTGCCGGACGACGAGGGACAGGGGCGAACACAGATACGCAGTATTTT. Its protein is CAGRRGTGANTDTQYF.

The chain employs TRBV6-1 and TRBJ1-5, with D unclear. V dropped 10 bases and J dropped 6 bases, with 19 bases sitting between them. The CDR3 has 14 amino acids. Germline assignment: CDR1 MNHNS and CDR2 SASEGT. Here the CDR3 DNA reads TGTGCCACATCGGAGGTCGCGCGCGGTCAGCCCCAGCATTTT. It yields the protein CATSEVARGQPQHF.